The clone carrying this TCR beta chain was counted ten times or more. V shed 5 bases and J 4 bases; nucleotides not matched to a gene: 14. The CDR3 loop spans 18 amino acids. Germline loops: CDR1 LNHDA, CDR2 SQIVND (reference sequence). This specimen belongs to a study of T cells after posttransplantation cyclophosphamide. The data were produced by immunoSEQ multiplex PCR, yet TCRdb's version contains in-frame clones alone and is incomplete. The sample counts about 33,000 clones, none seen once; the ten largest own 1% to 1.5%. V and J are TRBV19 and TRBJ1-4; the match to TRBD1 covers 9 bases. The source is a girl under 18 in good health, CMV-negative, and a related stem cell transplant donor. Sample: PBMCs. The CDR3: CASSPEGQGNFDNEKLFF. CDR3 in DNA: TGTGCCAGTAGTCCAGAGGGACAGGGCAATTTTGATAATGAAAAACTGTTTTTT.